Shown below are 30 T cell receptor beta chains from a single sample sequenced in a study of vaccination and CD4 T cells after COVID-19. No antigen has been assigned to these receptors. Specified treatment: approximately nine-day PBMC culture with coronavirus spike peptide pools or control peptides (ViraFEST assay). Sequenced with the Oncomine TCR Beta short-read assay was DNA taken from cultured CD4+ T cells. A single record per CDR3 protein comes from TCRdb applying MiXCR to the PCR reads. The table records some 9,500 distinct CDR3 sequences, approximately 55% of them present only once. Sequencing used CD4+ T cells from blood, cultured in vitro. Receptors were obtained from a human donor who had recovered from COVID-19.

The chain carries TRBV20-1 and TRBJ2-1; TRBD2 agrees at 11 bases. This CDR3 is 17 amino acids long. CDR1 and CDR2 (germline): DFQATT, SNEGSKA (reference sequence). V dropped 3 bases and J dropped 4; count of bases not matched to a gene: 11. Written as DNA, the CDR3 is TGCAGTGCTAGGGACGAAAGACTAGCGGGGATATACAATGAGCAGTTCTTC. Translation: CSARDERLAGIYNEQFF.

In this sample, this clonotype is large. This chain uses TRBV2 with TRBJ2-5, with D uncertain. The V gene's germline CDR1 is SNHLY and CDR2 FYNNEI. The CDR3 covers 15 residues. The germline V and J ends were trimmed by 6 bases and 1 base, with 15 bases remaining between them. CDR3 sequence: CASRTPLGFQETQYF. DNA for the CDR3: TGTGCCAGCAGGACCCCACTGGGCTTCCAAGAGACCCAGTACTTC.

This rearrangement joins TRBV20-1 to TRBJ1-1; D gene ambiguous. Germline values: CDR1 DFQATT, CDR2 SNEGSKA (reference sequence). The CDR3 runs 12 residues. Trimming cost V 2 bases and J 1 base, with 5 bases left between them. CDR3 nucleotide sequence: TGCAGTGCTAGATCAGAGAACACTGAAGCTTTCTTT. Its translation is CSARSENTEAFF.

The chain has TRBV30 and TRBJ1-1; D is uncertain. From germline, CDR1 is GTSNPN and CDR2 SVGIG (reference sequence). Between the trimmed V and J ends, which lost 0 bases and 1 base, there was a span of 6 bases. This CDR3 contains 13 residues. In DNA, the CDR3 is TGTGCCTGGAGTGTTGAGGCGAACACTGAAGCTTTCTTT. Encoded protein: CAWSVEANTEAFF.

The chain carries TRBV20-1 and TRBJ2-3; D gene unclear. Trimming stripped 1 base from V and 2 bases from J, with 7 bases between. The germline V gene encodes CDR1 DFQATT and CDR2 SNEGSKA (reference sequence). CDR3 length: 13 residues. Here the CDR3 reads CSARVPATDTQYF. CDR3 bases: TGCAGTGCTAGAGTCCCCGCCACAGATACGCAGTATTTT.

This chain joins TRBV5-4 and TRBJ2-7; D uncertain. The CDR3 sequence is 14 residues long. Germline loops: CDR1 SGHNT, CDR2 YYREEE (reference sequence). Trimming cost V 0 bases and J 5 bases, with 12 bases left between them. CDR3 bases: TGTGCCAGCAGCTTGGGGGCTCCGGGCCACGAGCAGTACTTC. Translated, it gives CASSLGAPGHEQYF.

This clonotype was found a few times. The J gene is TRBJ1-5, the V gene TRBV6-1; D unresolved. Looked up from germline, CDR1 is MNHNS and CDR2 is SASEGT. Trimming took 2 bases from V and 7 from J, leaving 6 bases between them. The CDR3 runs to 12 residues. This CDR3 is CASSEWVQPQHF. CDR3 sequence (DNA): TGTGCCAGCAGTGAATGGGTCCAGCCCCAGCATTTT.

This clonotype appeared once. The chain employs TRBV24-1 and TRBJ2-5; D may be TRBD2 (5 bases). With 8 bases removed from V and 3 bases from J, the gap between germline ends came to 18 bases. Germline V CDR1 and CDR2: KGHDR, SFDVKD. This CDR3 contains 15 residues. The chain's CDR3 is CATMAGKGREETQYF. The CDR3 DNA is TGTGCCACCATGGCCGGGAAGGGCCGGGAAGAGACCCAGTACTTC.

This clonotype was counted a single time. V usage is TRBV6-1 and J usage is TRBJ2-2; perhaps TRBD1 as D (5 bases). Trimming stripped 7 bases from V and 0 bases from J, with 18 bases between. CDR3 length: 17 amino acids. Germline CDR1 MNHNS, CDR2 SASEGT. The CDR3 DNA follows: TGTGCCAGCACCATATTGACAGAGTGGACGAACACCGGGGAGCTGTTTTTT. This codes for CASTILTEWTNTGELFF.

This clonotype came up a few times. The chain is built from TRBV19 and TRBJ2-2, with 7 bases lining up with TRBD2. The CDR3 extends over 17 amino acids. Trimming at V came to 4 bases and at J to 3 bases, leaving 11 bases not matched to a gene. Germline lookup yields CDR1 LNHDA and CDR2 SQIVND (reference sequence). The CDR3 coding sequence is TGTGCCAGTAGTACCAAACTAGCGCTTGGGGACACCGGGGAGCTGTTTTTT. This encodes CASSTKLALGDTGELFF.

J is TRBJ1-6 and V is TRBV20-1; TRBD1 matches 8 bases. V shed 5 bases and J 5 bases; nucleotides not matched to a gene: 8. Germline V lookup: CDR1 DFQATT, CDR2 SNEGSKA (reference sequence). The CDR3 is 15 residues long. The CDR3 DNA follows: TGCAGTGCTTCCAGGACAGGGACAAATAATTCACCCCTCCACTTT. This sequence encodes CSASRTGTNNSPLHF.

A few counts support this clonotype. The DNA of the CDR3 is TGTGCCAGCAGTTACAAATCCTACAGAGCGACTCAGCCCCAGCATTTT. Amino acid sequence: CASSYKSYRATQPQHF. This rearrangement joins TRBV6-2 or TRBV6-3 to TRBJ1-5; D is unresolved. Trimming cost V 2 bases and J 6 bases, with 17 bases left between them. The CDR3 runs 16 residues. Germline V gene lookup returns CDR1 MNHEY and CDR2 SVGEGT.

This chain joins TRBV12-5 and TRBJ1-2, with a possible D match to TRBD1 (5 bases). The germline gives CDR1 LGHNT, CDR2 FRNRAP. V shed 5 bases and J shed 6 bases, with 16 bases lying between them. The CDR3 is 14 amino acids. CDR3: CASGKPGRLDGYTF. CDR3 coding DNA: TGTGCTAGTGGTAAACCGGGACGCCTGGATGGCTACACCTTC.

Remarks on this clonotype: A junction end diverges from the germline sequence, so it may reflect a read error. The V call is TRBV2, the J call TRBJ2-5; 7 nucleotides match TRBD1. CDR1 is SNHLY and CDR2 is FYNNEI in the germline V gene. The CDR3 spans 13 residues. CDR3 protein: CGSSRDSQETQYF. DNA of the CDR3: TGTGGCAGCAGTCGGGACAGCCAAGAGACCCAGTACTTC.

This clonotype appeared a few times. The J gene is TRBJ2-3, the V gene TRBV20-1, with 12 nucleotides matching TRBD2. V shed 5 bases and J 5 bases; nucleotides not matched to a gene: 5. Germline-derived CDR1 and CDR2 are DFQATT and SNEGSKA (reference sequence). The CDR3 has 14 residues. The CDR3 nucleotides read TGCAGTGCTTCTCTAGCGGGGGGGTTAGATACGCAGTATTTT. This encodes CSASLAGGLDTQYF.

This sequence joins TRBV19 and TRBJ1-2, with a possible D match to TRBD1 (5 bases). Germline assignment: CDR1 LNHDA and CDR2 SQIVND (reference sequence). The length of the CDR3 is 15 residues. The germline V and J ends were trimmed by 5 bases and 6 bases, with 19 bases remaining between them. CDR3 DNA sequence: TGTGCCAGTAGTGTTTGGGGGTCAGACGTGGATGGCTACACCTTC. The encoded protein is CASSVWGSDVDGYTF.

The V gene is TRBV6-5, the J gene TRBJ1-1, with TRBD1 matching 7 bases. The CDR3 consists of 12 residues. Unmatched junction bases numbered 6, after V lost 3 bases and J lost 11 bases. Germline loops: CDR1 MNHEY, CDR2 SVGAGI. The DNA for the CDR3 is TGTGCCAGCAGTTATCAAGCAGGGGGGGCTTTCTTT. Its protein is CASSYQAGGAFF.

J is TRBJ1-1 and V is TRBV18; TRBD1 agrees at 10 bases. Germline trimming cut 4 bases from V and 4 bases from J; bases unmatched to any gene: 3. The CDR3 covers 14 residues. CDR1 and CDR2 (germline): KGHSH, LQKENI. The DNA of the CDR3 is TGTGCCAGCTCACTCCGGGACAGGGGCACTGAAGCTTTCTTT. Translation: CASSLRDRGTEAFF.

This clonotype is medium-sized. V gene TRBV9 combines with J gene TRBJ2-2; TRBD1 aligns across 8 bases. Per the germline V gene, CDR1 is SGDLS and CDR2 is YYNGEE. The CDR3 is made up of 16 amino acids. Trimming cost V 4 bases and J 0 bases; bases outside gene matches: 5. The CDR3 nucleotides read TGTGCCAGCAGCCCAAAGGACAGGGCGAACACCGGGGAGCTGTTTTTT. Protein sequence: CASSPKDRANTGELFF.

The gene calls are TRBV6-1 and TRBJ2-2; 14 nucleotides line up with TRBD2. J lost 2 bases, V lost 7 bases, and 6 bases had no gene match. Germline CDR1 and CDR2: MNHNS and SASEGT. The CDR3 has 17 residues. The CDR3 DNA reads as TGTGCCAGCACTCGACTAGCGGGGGGGCAAAACACCGGGGAGCTGTTTTTT. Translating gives CASTRLAGGQNTGELFF.

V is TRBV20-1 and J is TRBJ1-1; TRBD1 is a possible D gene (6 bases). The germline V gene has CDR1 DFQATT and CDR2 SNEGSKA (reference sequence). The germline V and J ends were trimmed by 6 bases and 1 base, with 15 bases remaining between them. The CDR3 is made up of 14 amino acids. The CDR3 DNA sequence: TGCAGTGCACCAAACAGGGTGGGGAACACTGAAGCTTTCTTT. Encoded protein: CSAPNRVGNTEAFF.

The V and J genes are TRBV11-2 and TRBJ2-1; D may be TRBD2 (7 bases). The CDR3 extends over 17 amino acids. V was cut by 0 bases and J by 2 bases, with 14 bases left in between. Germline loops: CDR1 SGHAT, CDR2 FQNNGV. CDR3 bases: TGTGCCAGCAGCTTAGAGGGGGGGGGCGGACCCTACAATGAGCAGTTCTTC. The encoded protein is CASSLEGGGGPYNEQFF.

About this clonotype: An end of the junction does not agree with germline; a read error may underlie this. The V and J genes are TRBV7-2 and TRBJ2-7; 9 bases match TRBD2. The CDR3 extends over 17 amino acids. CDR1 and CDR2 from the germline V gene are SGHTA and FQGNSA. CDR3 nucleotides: TGTGCCAGCGGCTTGTCGCGGGGGGGCCGAGTTCCTTACGAGCAGTACTTC. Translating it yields CASGLSRGGRVPYEQYF.

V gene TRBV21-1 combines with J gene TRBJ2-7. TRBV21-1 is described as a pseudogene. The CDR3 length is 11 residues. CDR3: CASSKIAEQYF. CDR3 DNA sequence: TGTGCCAGCAGCAAGATTGCCGAGCAGTACTTC.

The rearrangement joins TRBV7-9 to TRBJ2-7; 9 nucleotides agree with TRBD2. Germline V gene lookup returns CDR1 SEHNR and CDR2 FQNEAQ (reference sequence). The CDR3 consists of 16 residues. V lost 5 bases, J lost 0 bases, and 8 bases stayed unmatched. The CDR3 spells CASSDRSGGLSYEQYF. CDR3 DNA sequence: TGTGCCAGCAGCGATCGTAGCGGGGGCCTCTCCTACGAGCAGTACTTC. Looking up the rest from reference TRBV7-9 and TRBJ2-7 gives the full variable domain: DTGVSQNPRHKITKRGQNVTFRCDPISEHNRLYWYRQTLGQGPEFLTYFQNEAQLEKSRLLSDRFSAERPKGSFSTLEIQRTEQGDSAMYLCASSDRSGGLSYEQYFGPGTRLTVT.

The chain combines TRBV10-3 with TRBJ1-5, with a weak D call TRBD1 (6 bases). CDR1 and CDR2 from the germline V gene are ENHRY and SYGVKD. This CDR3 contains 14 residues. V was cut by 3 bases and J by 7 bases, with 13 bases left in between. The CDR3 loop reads CAISELQGRQPQHF. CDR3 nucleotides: TGTGCCATCAGTGAACTACAGGGACGGCAGCCCCAGCATTTT.

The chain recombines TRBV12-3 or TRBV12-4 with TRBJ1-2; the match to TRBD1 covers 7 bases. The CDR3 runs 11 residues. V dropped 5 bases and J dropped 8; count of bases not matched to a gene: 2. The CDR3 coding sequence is TGTGCCAGCAGTCAGGGGGAGGGCTACACCTTC. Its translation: CASSQGEGYTF.

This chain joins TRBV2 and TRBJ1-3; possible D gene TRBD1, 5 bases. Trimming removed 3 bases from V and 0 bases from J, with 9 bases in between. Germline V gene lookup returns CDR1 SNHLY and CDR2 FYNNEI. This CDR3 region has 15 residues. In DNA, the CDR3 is TGTGCCAGCAGTGATGGACACCACTCTGGAAACACCATATATTTT. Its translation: CASSDGHHSGNTIYF.

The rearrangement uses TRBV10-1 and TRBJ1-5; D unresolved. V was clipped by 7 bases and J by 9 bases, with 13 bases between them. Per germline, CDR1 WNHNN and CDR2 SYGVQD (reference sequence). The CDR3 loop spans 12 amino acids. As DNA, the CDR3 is TGCGCCAGCACCCCGATTTGCCGGCCCCAGCATTTT. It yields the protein CASTPICRPQHF.

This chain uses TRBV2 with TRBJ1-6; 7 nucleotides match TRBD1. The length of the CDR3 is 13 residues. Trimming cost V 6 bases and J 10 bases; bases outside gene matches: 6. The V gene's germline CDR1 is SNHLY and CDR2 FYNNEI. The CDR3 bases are TGTGCCAGCAGCCTAGGGACAGCATCACCCCTCCACTTT. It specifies CASSLGTASPLHF.